The rows below give T cell receptor beta chains drawn from one sample of a study of blood T cells in healthy people across ages. TCRdb ran MiXCR on the 5' RACE reads and lists one entry per CDR3 protein. The profile shows 700,000 to 850,000 distinct CDR3 sequences, roughly 50% of them singletons. The sample taken for sequencing was blood. Receptors were obtained from a man aged 80 or over in good health. Each CDR3 is given with its conserved first and last residue. The order of the fields is D gene, J gene, CDR3 length, clone size, V gene, CDR3 protein, CDR3 DNA. The D gene is left open where the match is weak. Where a row states a size, it is once, few, many or the class of an expanded clone; other rows omit it.

TRBD2,TRBJ2-3,16,.,TRBV7-2,CASSSIAGGPPDTQYF,TGTGCCAGCAGCTCGATAGCGGGAGGGCCGCCAGATACGCAGTATTTT
TRBD2,TRBJ2-1,15,once,TRBV20-1,CSARDRQRGGDEQFF,TGCAGTGCTAGAGATCGCCAGCGGGGAGGGGATGAGCAGTTCTTC
.,TRBJ1-2,16,.,TRBV13,CASSLIGGAANYGYTF,TGTGCCAGCAGCTTAATTGGGGGCGCAGCTAACTATGGCTACACCTTC
TRBD1,TRBJ2-3,18,few,TRBV6-2/TRBV6-3,CASSSYLRQGTSTDTQYF,TGTGCCAGCAGTTCTTACTTACGACAGGGAACTAGCACAGATACGCAGTATTTT
.,TRBJ1-1,15,.,TRBV29-1,CSVEDGQGKGTEAFF,TGCAGCGTTGAGGACGGGCAGGGGAAGGGCACTGAAGCTTTCTTT
TRBD2,TRBJ2-1,18,.,TRBV29-1,CSVAGIGSSGSSYNEQFF,TGCAGCGTTGCTGGGATAGGGAGTAGCGGGAGCTCCTACAATGAGCAGTTCTTC
.,TRBJ2-7,12,many,TRBV29-1,CSVGPGSYEQYF,TGCAGCGTTGGCCCGGGGTCCTACGAGCAGTACTTC
TRBD2,TRBJ2-1,15,.,TRBV10-3,CAIRAGTREGDEQFF,TGTGCCATCAGGGCCGGGACTAGGGAAGGTGATGAGCAGTTCTTC
.,TRBJ1-4,14,.,TRBV20-1,CSAPSPETAIGLFF,TGCAGTGCTCCCTCCCCAGAGACTGCGATCGGACTGTTTTTT
TRBD1,TRBJ1-6,14,few,TRBV12-3/TRBV12-4,CASSLTRGRSPLHF,TGTGCCAGCAGTCTAACCAGGGGGCGGTCACCCCTCCACTTT
TRBD1,TRBJ2-5,16,.,TRBV25-1,CASSDKDRGRQETQYF,TGTGCCAGCAGTGACAAGGACAGGGGGAGGCAAGAGACCCAGTACTTC
TRBD2,TRBJ2-2,14,.,TRBV12-3/TRBV12-4,CASRPGLAPGELFF,TGTGCCAGCAGGCCCGGACTAGCGCCCGGGGAGCTGTTTTTT
TRBD2,TRBJ2-5,16,.,TRBV4-1,CASSPPLAESWETQYF,TGCGCCAGCAGCCCACCACTAGCGGAGTCGTGGGAGACCCAGTACTTC
.,TRBJ2-1,14,few,TRBV7-9,CASSPTGSGHEQFF,TGTGCCAGCAGCCCAACAGGCAGTGGACATGAGCAGTTCTTC
.,TRBJ2-1,15,.,TRBV9,CASSEGGASYNEQFF,TGTGCCAGCAGCGAGGGGGGGGCCTCCTACAATGAGCAGTTCTTC
.,TRBJ1-2,13,.,TRBV10-3,CAIGQLSGYGYTF,TGTGCCATCGGACAGCTCTCTGGCTATGGCTACACCTTC
.,TRBJ2-1,15,few,TRBV20-1,CSAPYSGSSYNEQFF,TGCAGTGCTCCTTATAGCGGAAGCTCCTACAATGAGCAGTTCTTC
.,TRBJ2-1,14,once,TRBV6-1,CASSELAVYNEQFF,TGTGCCAGCAGTGAATTAGCGGTTTACAATGAGCAGTTCTTC
TRBD1,TRBJ2-1,13,.,TRBV12-3/TRBV12-4,CASRGTGVNEQFF,TGTGCCAGCAGGGGTACAGGGGTCAATGAGCAGTTCTTC
TRBD1,TRBJ2-7,17,.,TRBV11-2,CASSSPPGTESSYEQYF,TGTGCCAGCAGCTCCCCCCCCGGGACAGAGAGCTCCTACGAGCAGTACTTC
.,TRBJ2-7,15,.,TRBV10-1,CASSESRAGAYEQYF,TGCGCCAGCAGTGAGTCGAGGGCCGGGGCCTACGAGCAGTACTTC
.,TRBJ1-1,14,once,TRBV3-1,CASSQGGRGAEAFF,TGTGCCAGCAGCCAAGGGGGAAGGGGCGCTGAAGCTTTCTTT
.,TRBJ1-4,15,.,TRBV7-9,CASSPRTDLGEKLFF,TGTGCCAGCAGTCCCCGGACCGATCTGGGTGAAAAACTGTTTTTT
.,TRBJ1-2,14,.,TRBV12-3/TRBV12-4,CASTAPVDIYGYTF,TGTGCCAGCACCGCCCCCGTGGACATCTATGGCTACACCTTC
.,TRBJ1-2,14,.,TRBV9,CASSADTTAGGYTF,TGTGCCAGCAGCGCCGACACCACCGCGGGGGGCTACACCTTC
.,TRBJ2-3,14,.,TRBV28,CASSTLAPPDTQYF,TGTGCCAGCAGTACCCTGGCCCCACCAGATACGCAGTATTTT
TRBD1,TRBJ2-7,16,.,TRBV6-5,CASSPGQGAKPYEQYF,TGTGCCAGCAGTCCGGGACAGGGAGCGAAGCCCTACGAGCAGTACTTC
.,TRBJ1-5,15,.,TRBV25-1,CASSEAGAGNQPQHF,TGTGCCAGCAGTGAAGCAGGGGCGGGCAATCAGCCCCAGCATTTT
.,TRBJ2-7,14,.,TRBV20-1,CSARAGDLLYEQYF,TGCAGTGCTAGAGCTGGGGACCTCCTATACGAGCAGTACTTC
.,TRBJ2-1,12,.,TRBV3-1,CASSLFSYEQFF,TGTGCCAGCAGCCTCTTCTCCTACGAGCAGTTCTTC
.,TRBJ2-5,15,.,TRBV15,CATSRDRNKQETQYF,TGTGCCACCAGCAGAGACAGGAATAAGCAAGAGACCCAGTACTTC
TRBD1,TRBJ2-1,16,.,TRBV5-8,CASYRRTGGTYNEQFF,TGTGCCAGTTACCGCCGGACAGGTGGAACCTACAATGAGCAGTTCTTC
.,TRBJ2-2,14,.,TRBV21-1,CASSGGLATGELFF,TGTGCCAGCAGCGGGGGACTAGCCACCGGGGAGCTGTTTTTT
.,TRBJ2-2,16,.,TRBV7-7,CASSLVTGRVTGELFF,TGTGCCAGCAGCTTAGTTACGGGCCGGGTGACCGGGGAGCTGTTTTTT
.,TRBJ2-5,12,many,TRBV10-3,CAISRGQETQYF,TGTGCCATCAGCCGGGGCCAAGAGACCCAGTACTTC
.,TRBJ1-1,14,.,TRBV7-9,CASSLATGGTEAFF,TGTGCCAGCAGCTTAGCGACGGGAGGCACTGAAGCTTTCTTT
.,TRBJ2-5,14,.,TRBV5-1,CASSSEAGRETQYF,TGCGCCAGCAGCTCGGAGGCAGGACGAGAGACCCAGTACTTC
.,TRBJ1-1,13,once,TRBV10-3,CAITPGQSSEAFF,TGTGCCATCACCCCTGGACAGTCCTCTGAAGCTTTCTTT
.,TRBJ2-5,14,once,TRBV5-1,CASSLGGVANEQYF,TGCGCCAGCAGCTTGGGGGGAGTTGCCAATGAGCAGTACTTC
TRBD2,TRBJ2-1,17,.,TRBV27,CASSSLRGGSSYNEQFF,TGTGCCAGCAGTTCCCTAAGGGGCGGGAGCTCCTACAATGAGCAGTTCTTC
TRBD2,TRBJ2-3,15,.,TRBV20-1,CSARRASGLTDTQYF,TGCAGTGCTAGACGGGCTAGCGGTTTAACAGATACGCAGTATTTT
.,TRBJ1-4,17,.,TRBV5-5,CASSLLGTATTNEKLFF,TGTGCCAGCAGCTTATTAGGGACCGCCACAACTAATGAAAAACTGTTTTTT
TRBD1,TRBJ2-4,17,few,TRBV28,CASSPQDRALAKNIQYF,TGTGCCAGCAGTCCCCAGGACAGGGCGCTAGCCAAAAACATTCAGTACTTC
.,TRBJ2-3,12,many,TRBV11-1,CASSPGVGYAYF,TGTGCCAGCAGCCCAGGGGTAGGATACGCGTATTTT
TRBD2,TRBJ2-3,16,.,TRBV28,CASSSRLAGAFRYAYF,TGTGCCAGCAGTTCTCGACTAGCGGGCGCCTTTAGATACGCGTATTTT
TRBD2,TRBJ2-7,13,many,TRBV20-1,CSSKVAGEGEQYF,TGCAGTTCCAAAGTAGCGGGAGAGGGCGAGCAGTACTTC
TRBD2,TRBJ2-1,16,few,TRBV28,CASSLNLAGGSSEQFF,TGTGCCAGCAGTTTAAACCTAGCGGGAGGGTCCAGTGAGCAGTTCTTC
.,TRBJ1-2,13,.,TRBV20-1,CSARDGRAYGYTF,TGCAGTGCTAGAGATGGCAGGGCCTATGGCTACACCTTC
.,TRBJ1-2,13,.,TRBV12-3/TRBV12-4,CASSLTSGTGYTF,TGTGCCAGCAGTTTAACCTCAGGGACTGGCTACACCTTC
.,TRBJ1-2,14,.,TRBV29-1,CSVERRDNDYGYTF,TGCAGCGTTGAGAGGAGGGACAACGACTATGGCTACACCTTC
TRBD2,TRBJ2-7,16,.,TRBV4-1,CASSQDMGLAGGEQYF,TGCGCCAGCAGCCAAGATATGGGACTAGCGGGAGGGGAGCAGTACTTC
.,TRBJ2-1,16,.,TRBV5-1,CARSLGMGVGYNEQFF,TGCGCCCGCAGCTTGGGTATGGGAGTGGGTTACAATGAGCAGTTCTTC
.,TRBJ1-1,12,few,TRBV29-1,CSVERTWAEAFF,TGCAGCGTAGAACGGACTTGGGCTGAAGCTTTCTTT
.,TRBJ1-1,14,.,TRBV6-1,CASSEFFENTEASF,TGTGCCAGCAGTGAATTCTTCGAAAACACTGAAGCTTCCTTT
.,TRBJ2-3,15,.,TRBV24-1,CATSDHGTKTDTQYF,TGTGCCACCAGTGATCACGGGACCAAAACAGATACGCAGTATTTT
.,TRBJ2-7,12,.,TRBV28,CASTRGDYEQYF,TGTGCCAGCACCCGAGGGGACTACGAGCAGTACTTC
.,TRBJ2-4,14,.,TRBV20-1,CSAPTGIAKNIQYF,TGCAGTGCTCCGACAGGCATAGCCAAAAACATTCAGTACTTC